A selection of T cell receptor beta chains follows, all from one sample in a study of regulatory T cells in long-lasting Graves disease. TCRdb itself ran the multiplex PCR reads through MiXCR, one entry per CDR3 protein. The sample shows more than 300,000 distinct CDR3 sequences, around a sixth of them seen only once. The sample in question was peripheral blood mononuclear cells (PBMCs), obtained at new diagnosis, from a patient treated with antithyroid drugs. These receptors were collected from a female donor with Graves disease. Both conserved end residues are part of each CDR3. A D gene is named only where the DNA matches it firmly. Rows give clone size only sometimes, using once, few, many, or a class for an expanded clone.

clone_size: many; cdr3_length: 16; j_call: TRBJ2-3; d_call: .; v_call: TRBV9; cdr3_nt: TGTGCCAGCAGCTTTAAGACAGGAACTAGCACAGATACGCAGTATTTT; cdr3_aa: CASSFKTGTSTDTQYF
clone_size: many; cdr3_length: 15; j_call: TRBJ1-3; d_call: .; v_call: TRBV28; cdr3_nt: TGTGCCAGCAGTCCTGTAGGGGCGCAGGGAAACACCATATATTTT; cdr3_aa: CASSPVGAQGNTIYF
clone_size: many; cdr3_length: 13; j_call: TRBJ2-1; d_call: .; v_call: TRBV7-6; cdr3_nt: TGTGCCAGCAGCCTCCCAGCTTTCAATGAGCAGTTCTTC; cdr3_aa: CASSLPAFNEQFF
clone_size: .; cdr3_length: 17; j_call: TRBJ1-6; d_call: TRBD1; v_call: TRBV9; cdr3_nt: TGTGCCAGCAGCGTAGCTACAGGGGTCTCCTATAATTCACCCCTCCACTTT; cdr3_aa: CASSVATGVSYNSPLHF
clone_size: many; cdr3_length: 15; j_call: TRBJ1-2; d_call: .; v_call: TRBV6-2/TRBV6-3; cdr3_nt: TGTGCCAGCAGTGAGTTCGATGATCCTTACTATGGCTACACCTTC; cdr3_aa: CASSEFDDPYYGYTF
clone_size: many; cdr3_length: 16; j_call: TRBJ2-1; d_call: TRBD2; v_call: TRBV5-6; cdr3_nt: TGTGCCAGCAGCGGAAGACTAGCGGCGTCCTACAATGAGCAGTTCTTC; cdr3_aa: CASSGRLAASYNEQFF
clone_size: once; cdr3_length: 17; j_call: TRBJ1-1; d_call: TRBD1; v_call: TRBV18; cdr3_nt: TGTGCCAGCACACCGGTCGGACAGGGGGGGAAGAACACTGAAGCTTTCTTT; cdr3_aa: CASTPVGQGGKNTEAFF
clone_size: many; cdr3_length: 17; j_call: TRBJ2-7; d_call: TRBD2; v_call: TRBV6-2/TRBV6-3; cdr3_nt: TGTGCCAGCAACTCGCGGCGGCGGGAGAGGACCCCCTACGAGCAGTACTTC; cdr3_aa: CASNSRRRERTPYEQYF
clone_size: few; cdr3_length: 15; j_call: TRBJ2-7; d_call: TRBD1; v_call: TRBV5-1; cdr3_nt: TGCGCCAGCAGCGCTACGACAGGGCAGGGCTACGAGCAGTACTTC; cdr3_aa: CASSATTGQGYEQYF
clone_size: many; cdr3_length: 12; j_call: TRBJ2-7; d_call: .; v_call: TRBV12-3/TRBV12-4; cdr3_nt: TGTGCCAGCAGTTTCAACCCTTGGGAGCAGTACTTC; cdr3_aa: CASSFNPWEQYF
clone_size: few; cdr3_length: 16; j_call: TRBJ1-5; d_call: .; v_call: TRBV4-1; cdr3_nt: TGCGCCAGCAGCCAAGAAGTGCCAGCTAGCAATCAGCCCCAGCATTTT; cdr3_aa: CASSQEVPASNQPQHF
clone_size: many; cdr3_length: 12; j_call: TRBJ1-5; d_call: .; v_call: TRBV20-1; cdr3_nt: TGCAGTGCTAGACCACTGAGACAGCCCCAGCATTTT; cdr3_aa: CSARPLRQPQHF
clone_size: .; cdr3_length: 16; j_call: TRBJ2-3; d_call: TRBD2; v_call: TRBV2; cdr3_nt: TGTGCCAGCAGGGAGACTAGCGGGGAGACCACAGATACGCAGTATTTT; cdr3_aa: CASRETSGETTDTQYF
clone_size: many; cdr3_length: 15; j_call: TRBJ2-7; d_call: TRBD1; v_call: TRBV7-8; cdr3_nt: TGTGCCAGCAGTCGGACAGGCCGTAGCTCCTACGAGCAGTACTTC; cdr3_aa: CASSRTGRSSYEQYF
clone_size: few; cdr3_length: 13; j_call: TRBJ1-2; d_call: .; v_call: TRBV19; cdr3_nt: TGTGCCAGTAGCAACTCCGCGGGTAGAGGCTACACCTTC; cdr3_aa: CASSNSAGRGYTF
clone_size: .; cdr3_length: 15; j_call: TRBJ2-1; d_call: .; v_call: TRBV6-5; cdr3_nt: TGTGCCAGCAGTTACCGGAGGCTTACCTACAATGAGCAGTTCTTC; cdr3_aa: CASSYRRLTYNEQFF
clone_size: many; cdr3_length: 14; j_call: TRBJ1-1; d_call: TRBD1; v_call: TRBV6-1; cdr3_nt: TGTGCCAGCAGCCGAGACAGGGTATATACTGAAGCTTTCTTT; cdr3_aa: CASSRDRVYTEAFF
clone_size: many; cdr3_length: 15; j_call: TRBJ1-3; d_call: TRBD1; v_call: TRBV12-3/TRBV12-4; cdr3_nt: TGTGCCAGCGGGCGACAGGGGCGATTTGGAAACACCATATATTTT; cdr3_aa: CASGRQGRFGNTIYF
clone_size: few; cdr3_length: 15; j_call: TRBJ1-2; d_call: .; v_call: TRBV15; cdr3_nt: TGTGCCACCAGCAGAGAATATAGGGAATTTTATGGCTACACCTTC; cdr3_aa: CATSREYREFYGYTF
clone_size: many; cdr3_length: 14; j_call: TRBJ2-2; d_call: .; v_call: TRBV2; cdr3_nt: TGTGCCAGCAGAGAGGGGACGAACACCGGGGAGCTGTTTTTT; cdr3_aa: CASREGTNTGELFF
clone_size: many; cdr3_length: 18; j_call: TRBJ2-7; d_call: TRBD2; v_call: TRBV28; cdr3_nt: TGTGCCAGCAGTCGCTTGGGACTAGCGGGAGGGCCGGTATACGAGCAGTACTTC; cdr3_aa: CASSRLGLAGGPVYEQYF
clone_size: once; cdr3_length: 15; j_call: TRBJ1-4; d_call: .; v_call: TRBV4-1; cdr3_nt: TGCGCCAGCACCCTTTCAGGGATGGCCTACGAAAAACTGTTTTTT; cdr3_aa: CASTLSGMAYEKLFF
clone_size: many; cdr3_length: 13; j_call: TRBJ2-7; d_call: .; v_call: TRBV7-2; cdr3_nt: TGTGCCAGCAGCTCACGGGTGTCCTACGAGCAGTACTTC; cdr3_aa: CASSSRVSYEQYF
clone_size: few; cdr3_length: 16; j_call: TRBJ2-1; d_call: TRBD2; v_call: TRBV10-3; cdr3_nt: TGTGCCATCAGTGACCCGGGACTAGCGGGGGGGAATGAGCAGTTCTTC; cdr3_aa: CAISDPGLAGGNEQFF
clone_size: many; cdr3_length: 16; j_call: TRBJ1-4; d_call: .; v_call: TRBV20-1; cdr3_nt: TGCAGTGCGCTAGGGTTAGGGGGGACCGCAAATGAAAAACTGTTTTTT; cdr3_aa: CSALGLGGTANEKLFF
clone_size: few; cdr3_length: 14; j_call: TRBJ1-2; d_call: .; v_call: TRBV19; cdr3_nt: TGTGCCAGTAGTCCGTGGGAGGCGTCGAATGGCTACACCTTC; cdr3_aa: CASSPWEASNGYTF
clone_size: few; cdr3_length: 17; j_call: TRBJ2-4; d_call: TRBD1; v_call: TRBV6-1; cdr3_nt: TGTGCCAGCAGTGAAGCCGTGGGCAGGGGGCGTGAGGACATTCAGTACTTC; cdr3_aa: CASSEAVGRGREDIQYF
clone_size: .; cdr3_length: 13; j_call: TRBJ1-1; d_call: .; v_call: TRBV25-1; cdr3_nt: TGTGCCAGCAGCTCAGTGGGCAAGACTGAAGCTTTCTTT; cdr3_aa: CASSSVGKTEAFF
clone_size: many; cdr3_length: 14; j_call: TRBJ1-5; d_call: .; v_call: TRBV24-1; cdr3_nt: TGTGCCACCAGTGCGCCAGGGAGCAATCAGCCCCAGCATTTT; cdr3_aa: CATSAPGSNQPQHF
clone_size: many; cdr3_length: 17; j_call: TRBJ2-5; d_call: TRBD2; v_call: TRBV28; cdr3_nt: TGTGCCAGCAGTTCCCCGGGGCTAGCGGGATTGGAAGAGACCCAGTACTTC; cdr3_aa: CASSSPGLAGLEETQYF
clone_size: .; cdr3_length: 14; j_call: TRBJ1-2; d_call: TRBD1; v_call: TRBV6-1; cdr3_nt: TGCGCCAGCAGCGATGGACAGGGGGACGGTGGCTACACCTTC; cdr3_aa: CASSDGQGDGGYTF
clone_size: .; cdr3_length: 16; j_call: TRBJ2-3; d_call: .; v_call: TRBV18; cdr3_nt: TGTGCCAGCTCTCGCTCCCGGACAGTCAGCACAGATACGCAGTATTTT; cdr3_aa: CASSRSRTVSTDTQYF
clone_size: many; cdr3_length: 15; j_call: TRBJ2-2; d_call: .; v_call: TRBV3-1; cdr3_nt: TGTGCCAGCAGCCGAAGGCAGGGGAACACCGGGGAGCTGTTTTTT; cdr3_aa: CASSRRQGNTGELFF
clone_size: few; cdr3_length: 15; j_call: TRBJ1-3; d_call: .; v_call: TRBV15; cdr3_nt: TGTGCCACCAGCCCGGGGCAAAACTCTGGAAACACCATATATTTT; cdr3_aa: CATSPGQNSGNTIYF
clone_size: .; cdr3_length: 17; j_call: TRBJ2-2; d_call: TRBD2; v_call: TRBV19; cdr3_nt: TGTGCCAGTAGTGTGGGACTAGCGGGGGTTTTCACCGGGGAGCTGTTTTTT; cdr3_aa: CASSVGLAGVFTGELFF
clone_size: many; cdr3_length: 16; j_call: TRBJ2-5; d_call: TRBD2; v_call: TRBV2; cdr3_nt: TGTGCCAGCAGTGAAGCGCGGGGGACCCGTCGGGAGACCCAGTACTTC; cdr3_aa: CASSEARGTRRETQYF
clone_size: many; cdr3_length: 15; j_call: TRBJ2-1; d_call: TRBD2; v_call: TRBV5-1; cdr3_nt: TGCGCCAGCAGCTTGACTAGCGCCTCCTACAATGAGCAGTTCTTC; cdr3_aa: CASSLTSASYNEQFF
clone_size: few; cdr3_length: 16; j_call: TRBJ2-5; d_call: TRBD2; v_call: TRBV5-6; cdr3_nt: TGTGCCAGCAGCTGGGGGACTAGCGGGGGACAAGAGACCCAGTACTTC; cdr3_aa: CASSWGTSGGQETQYF
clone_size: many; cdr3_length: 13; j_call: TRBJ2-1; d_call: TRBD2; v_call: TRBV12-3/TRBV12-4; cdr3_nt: TGTGCCAGCAGTTTAAGGAGCGGGGATGAGCAGTTCTTC; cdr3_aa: CASSLRSGDEQFF
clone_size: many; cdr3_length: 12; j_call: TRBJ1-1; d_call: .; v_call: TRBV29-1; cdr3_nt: TGCAGCTCACTCGGAGGGGGCACTGAAGCTTTCTTT; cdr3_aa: CSSLGGGTEAFF
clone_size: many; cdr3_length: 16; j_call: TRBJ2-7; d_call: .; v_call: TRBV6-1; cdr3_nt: TGTGCCAGCATGGGGTTTCGGTCCCCCACCTCCTACGAGCAGTACTTC; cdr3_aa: CASMGFRSPTSYEQYF
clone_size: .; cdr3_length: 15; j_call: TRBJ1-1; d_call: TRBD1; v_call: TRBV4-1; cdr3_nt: TGCGCCAGCAGCCAATCGGGACAGGGGTCCGGGGGAGCTTTCTTT; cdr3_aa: CASSQSGQGSGGAFF
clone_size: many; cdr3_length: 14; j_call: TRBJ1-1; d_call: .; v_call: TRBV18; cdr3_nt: TGTGCCAGCTCAGAAACGTTTAGGGACACTGAAGCTTTCTTT; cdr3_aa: CASSETFRDTEAFF
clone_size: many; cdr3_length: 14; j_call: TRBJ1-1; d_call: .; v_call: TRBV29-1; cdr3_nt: TGCAGCGTTTCCCTCCAGGGCGATGACACTGAAGCTTTCTTT; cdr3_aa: CSVSLQGDDTEAFF
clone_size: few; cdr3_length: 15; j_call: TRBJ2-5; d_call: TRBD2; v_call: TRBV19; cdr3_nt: TGTGCCAGTAGTCCTAGCGGGGGATCGTCAGGGACCCAGTACTTC; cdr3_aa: CASSPSGGSSGTQYF
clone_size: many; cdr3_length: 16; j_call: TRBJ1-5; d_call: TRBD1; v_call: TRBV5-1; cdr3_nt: TGCGCCAGCAGCTTGGCGGGACAGGGGAGCAATCAGCCCCAGCATTTT; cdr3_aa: CASSLAGQGSNQPQHF
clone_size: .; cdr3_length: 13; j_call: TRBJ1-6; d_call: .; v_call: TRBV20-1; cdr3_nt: TGCAGTGCTAGAGCAGGGTTGCATTCACCCCTCCACTTT; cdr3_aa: CSARAGLHSPLHF
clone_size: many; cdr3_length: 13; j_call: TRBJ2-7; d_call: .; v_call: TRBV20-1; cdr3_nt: TGCAGTGCCGACAGTGCTACGCGATACGAGCAGTACTTC; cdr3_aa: CSADSATRYEQYF
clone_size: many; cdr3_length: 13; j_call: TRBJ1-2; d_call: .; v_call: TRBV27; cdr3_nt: TGTGCCAGCAGTTTATCCTCTATGCTTGGCTACACCTTC; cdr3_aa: CASSLSSMLGYTF
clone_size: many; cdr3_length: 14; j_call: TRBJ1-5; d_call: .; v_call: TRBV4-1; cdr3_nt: TGCGCCAGCAGCCAAGGACATAGTATCCAGCCCCAGCATTTT; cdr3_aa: CASSQGHSIQPQHF
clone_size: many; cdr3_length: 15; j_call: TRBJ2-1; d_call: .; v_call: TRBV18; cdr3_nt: TGTGCCAGCTCCGATTCGGTGGTCTTTTACAATGAGCAGTTCTTC; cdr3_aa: CASSDSVVFYNEQFF
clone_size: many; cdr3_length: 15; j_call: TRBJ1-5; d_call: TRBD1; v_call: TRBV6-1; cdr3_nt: TGTGCCAGCAGTGTGACAGGGGAAGGAAATCAGCCCCAGCATTTT; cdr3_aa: CASSVTGEGNQPQHF
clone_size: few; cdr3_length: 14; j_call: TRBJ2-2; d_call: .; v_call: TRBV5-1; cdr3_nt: TGCGCCACCGCGAGAGGGAGCTGGAACGGGGAGCTGTTTTTT; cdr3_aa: CATARGSWNGELFF
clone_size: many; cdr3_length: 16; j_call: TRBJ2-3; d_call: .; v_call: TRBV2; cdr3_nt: TGTGCCAGCAGTTCTGACCACCCCGGGGGCACAGATACGCAGTATTTT; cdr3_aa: CASSSDHPGGTDTQYF
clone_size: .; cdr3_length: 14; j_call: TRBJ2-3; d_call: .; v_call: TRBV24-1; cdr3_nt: TGTGCCACCAGTGATGCGGGGACTTTGGATACGCAGTATTTT; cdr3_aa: CATSDAGTLDTQYF
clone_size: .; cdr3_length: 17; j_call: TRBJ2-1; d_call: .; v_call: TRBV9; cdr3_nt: TGTGCCAGCAGCGTAGGGACAGACCTGATCTCCTACAATGAGCAGTTCTTC; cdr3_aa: CASSVGTDLISYNEQFF
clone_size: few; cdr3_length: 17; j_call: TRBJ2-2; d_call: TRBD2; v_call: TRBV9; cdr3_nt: TGTGCCAGCAGCGCCTTCCTGGGAAGCGGGGGGGCCGGGGAGCTGTTTTTT; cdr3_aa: CASSAFLGSGGAGELFF